The clone carrying this T cell receptor beta chain was seen at least ten times. These data originate in a study of metastatic and nonmetastatic thyroid tumors. The entire patient cohort was treatment-naive prior to thyroid surgery. From the PCR reads, TCRdb re-called clones with MiXCR. The sample contains 75,000 to 100,000 clones, over 9.5% of which appear only once. With V trimmed by 6 bases and J by 4 bases, 2 bases remained unmatched. In germline, CDR1 is SNHLY, CDR2 FYNNEI. The CDR3 contains 14 residues. The chain uses TRBV2 and TRBJ2-7; 14 bases are a match to TRBD2. The source material was blood. The TCR originated in a female donor with papillary thyroid cancer or a benign thyroid nodule (not recorded which). Some clones in this sample may be carry-over from other donors' samples. The CDR3 DNA is TGTGCCAGCAGGGGACTAGCGGGAGTTTACGAGCAGTACTTC. It translates to CASRGLAGVYEQYF.